A single sample is the source of the 27 T cell receptor beta chains below, sequenced in a study of T cells in localized non-small cell lung cancer (dated by TCRdb to the early 2020s). To prepare the library, the immunoSEQ multiplex PCR assay was applied. Drawn from immuneACCESS, this table holds only the in-frame rearrangements with V and J called that TCRdb kept. Clones are partly lost; checked studies trace under half to an unresolved V gene and leave the rest unexplained. This sample has about 33,000 clones in its table, and about 82% of those were observed once. The top ten clonotypes cover about 15% of the sample. The source material was peripheral blood, sampled before any cancer treatment. These receptors were collected from an older male donor with stage III squamous cell lung carcinoma.

The chain links TRBV5-6 to TRBJ1-3, with 7 bases matching TRBD1. Trimming removed 4 bases from V and 1 base from J; junction bases left unmatched: 8. This CDR3 comprises 16 residues. Germline V CDR1 and CDR2: SGHDT, YYEEEE. The CDR3 region has the DNA TGTGCCAGCAGCCGGGACAGAGGCTCTTCTGGAAACACCATATATTTT. Translation gives CASSRDRGSSGNTIYF.

The chain recombines TRBV5-1 with TRBJ2-3; TRBD1 matches at 8 bases. Germline CDR1 is SGHRS and CDR2 is YFSETQ. After removal of 0 bases from V and 5 bases from J, the junction contained 5 bases not matched to a gene. This CDR3 contains 15 residues. CDR3 DNA sequence: TGCGCCAGCAGCTTGGCGGGACAGGATGTAGATACGCAGTATTTT. Protein: CASSLAGQDVDTQYF.

The chain couples TRBV4-3 to TRBJ2-1; 12 bases fit TRBD1. Trimming removed 3 bases from V and 7 bases from J; junction bases left unmatched: 19. Germline assignment: CDR1 LGHNA and CDR2 YSLEER. This CDR3 is built from 20 residues. The CDR3 reads CASSHSLLNTGTGGLNEQFF. CDR3 nucleotide sequence: TGCGCCAGCAGCCACTCCCTGCTAAATACCGGGACAGGGGGCTTAAATGAGCAGTTCTTC.

The chain combines TRBV19 with TRBJ1-5; D not certain. This CDR3 region has 13 residues. Trimming removed 8 bases from V and 5 bases from J, with 13 bases in between. Germline V gene lookup returns CDR1 LNHDA and CDR2 SQIVND (reference sequence). In DNA, the CDR3 is TGTGCCAGTCGGGGATGGGTAGATCAGCCCCAGCATTTT. Protein sequence: CASRGWVDQPQHF.

The chain uses TRBV7-6 and TRBJ2-1, with 11 bases lining up with TRBD1. The CDR3 has 15 amino acids. CDR1 and CDR2 (germline): SGHVS, FNYEAQ. With 5 bases clipped from V and 5 bases from J, the junction kept 5 bases outside the gene matches. CDR3 sequence: CASSPGQGGNNEQFF. The CDR3 nucleotides are TGTGCCAGCAGCCCGGGACAGGGGGGGAACAATGAGCAGTTCTTC.

This chain connects TRBV6-5 to TRBJ1-2; maybe TRBD1 (6 bases). The V and J ends lost 7 bases and 4 bases respectively, with 13 bases between them. The length of the CDR3 is 13 residues. The germline V gene encodes CDR1 MNHEY and CDR2 SVGAGI. The DNA of the CDR3 is TGTGCCAGCAAGCCGGACAGAATCTATGGCTACACCTTC. This codes for CASKPDRIYGYTF.

The chain joins TRBV27 to TRBJ2-7; D remains unclear. Germline assignment: CDR1 MNHEY and CDR2 SMNVEV (reference sequence). The length of the CDR3 is 15 residues. The V and J ends lost 10 bases and 3 bases respectively, with 22 bases between them. CDR3 in amino acids: CAIGRGHPPFYEQYF. DNA for the CDR3: TGTGCCATCGGGCGTGGGCACCCCCCTTTCTACGAGCAGTACTTC.

Concerning this clone: Other DNA sequences of this sample code for an identical CDR3. The chain employs TRBV28 and TRBJ1-5, with D tentatively TRBD1 (5 bases). Germline V CDR1 and CDR2: MDHEN, SYDVKM. With 3 bases removed from V and 7 bases from J, the gap between germline ends came to 10 bases. This CDR3 is built from 13 residues. The CDR3 region has the DNA TGTGCCAGCAGTTTGATCCGGGGGCAGCCCCAGCATTTT. Translating gives CASSLIRGQPQHF.

This clone is a singleton in its sample. The rearrangement links TRBV7-2 to TRBJ1-2; D might be TRBD1 (5 bases). The CDR3 contains 18 residues. V was clipped by 1 base and J by 1 base, with 19 bases between them. Per germline, CDR1 SGHTA and CDR2 FQGNSA. The CDR3 sequence is CASSLVRARERLNYGYTF. The CDR3 bases are TGTGCCAGCAGCTTAGTCCGGGCCAGGGAAAGACTTAACTATGGCTACACCTTC.

The chain combines TRBV28 with TRBJ1-5; D unresolved. Looked up from germline, CDR1 is MDHEN and CDR2 is SYDVKM. This CDR3 comprises 14 residues. Deletions cut 3 bases from V and 6 bases from J, with 12 bases between. The CDR3 DNA follows: TGTGCCAGCAGTTTCGATTCTCGGGGTCAGCCCCAGCATTTT. It is translated as CASSFDSRGQPQHF. The full variable domain, completed using reference TRBV28 and TRBJ1-5, is DVKVTQSSRYLVKRTGEKVFLECVQDMDHENMFWYRQDPGLGLRLIYFSYDVKMKEKGDIPEGYSVSREKKERFSLILESASTNQTSMYLCASSFDSRGQPQHFGDGTRLSIL.

This clone has just a few counts. The chain combines TRBV9 with TRBJ2-1, with TRBD2 matching over 8 bases. This CDR3 is built from 15 residues. Trimming at V came to 1 base and at J to 2 bases, leaving 2 bases not matched to a gene. CDR1 and CDR2 from the germline V gene are SGDLS and YYNGEE. Here the CDR3 DNA reads TGTGCCAGCAGCGTAACGGGGGGGACCTACAATGAGCAGTTCTTC. Its protein is CASSVTGGTYNEQFF.

This chain joins TRBV6-5 and TRBJ1-3; the D gene is possibly TRBD1 (6 bases). The germline V and J ends were trimmed by 5 bases and 4 bases, with 9 bases remaining between them. Germline assignment: CDR1 MNHEY and CDR2 SVGAGI. The CDR3 is 13 amino acids. The CDR3 DNA follows: TGTGCCAGCAGTGAAGGACAGGGAAACACCATATATTTT. Encoded protein: CASSEGQGNTIYF.

The rearrangement joins TRBV7-2 to TRBJ1-3; the match to TRBD1 covers 7 bases. Looked up from germline, CDR1 is SGHTA and CDR2 is FQGNSA. After removal of 4 bases from V and 0 bases from J, the junction contained 6 bases not matched to a gene. There are 16 residues in the CDR3. CDR3 sequence reads: CASSSTGRVSGNTIYF. The CDR3, as DNA: TGTGCCAGCAGCTCGACAGGGAGGGTCTCTGGAAACACCATATATTTT.

This clone was recorded a few times. This sequence joins TRBV2 and TRBJ2-1, with D perhaps matching TRBD1 (5 bases). Trimming shortened V by 9 bases and J by 0 bases, and 12 bases separated the two germline ends. This CDR3 is 14 amino acids long. CDR1 is SNHLY, CDR2 FYNNEI, per germline. CDR3 sequence: CARNRKDSYNEQFF. The CDR3, as DNA: TGTGCCAGGAACAGGAAAGACTCCTACAATGAGCAGTTCTTC.

The CDR3 nucleotides read TGTGCCAGCAGTGACGTACAGGGGTTTGGTGAAAAACTGTTTTTT. Translating gives CASSDVQGFGEKLFF. This chain uses TRBV6-1 with TRBJ1-4; 7 bases fit TRBD1. There are 15 residues in the CDR3. Trimming at V came to 3 bases and at J to 7 bases, leaving 8 bases not matched to a gene. The germline V gene encodes CDR1 MNHNS and CDR2 SASEGT.

This chain uses TRBV27 with TRBJ1-1; D gene ambiguous. Trimming stripped 0 bases from V and 4 bases from J, with 9 bases between. The CDR3 loop spans 14 amino acids. From germline, CDR1 is MNHEY and CDR2 SMNVEV (reference sequence). CDR3 in amino acids: CASSLSHFSTEAFF. CDR3 in DNA: TGTGCCAGCAGTTTATCCCACTTTTCCACTGAAGCTTTCTTT.

This clone occurred once. The chain carries TRBV28 and TRBJ2-1; a possible D gene is TRBD1 (6 bases). From germline, CDR1 is MDHEN and CDR2 SYDVKM. Trimming took 3 bases from V and 9 from J, leaving 15 bases between them. CDR3 length equals 14 residues. This chain's CDR3 is CASSFGQGYGEQFF. CDR3 DNA sequence: TGTGCCAGCAGTTTCGGTCAGGGGTACGGTGAGCAGTTCTTC.

The V and J genes are TRBV5-6 and TRBJ2-2, with D unclear. Germline values: CDR1 SGHDT, CDR2 YYEEEE. This CDR3 spans 11 amino acids. Between the trimmed V and J ends, which lost 4 bases and 5 bases, there was a span of 3 bases. CDR3 DNA: TGTGCCAGCAGCACAACCGGGGAGCTGTTTTTT. Protein product: CASSTTGELFF.

This rearrangement joins TRBV19 to TRBJ1-5; D is uncertain. Germline V gene data show CDR1 as LNHDA and CDR2 as SQIVND (reference sequence). Trimming left V 2 bases short and J 5 bases short, with 7 bases between. CDR3 length: 13 amino acids. The CDR3 loop is CASSIPGDQPQHF. The CDR3 bases are TGTGCCAGTAGTATACCCGGGGATCAGCCCCAGCATTTT. Drawing the rest from reference TRBV19 and TRBJ1-5, the complete variable domain is DGGITQSPKYLFRKEGQNVTLSCEQNLNHDAMYWYRQDPGQGLRLIYYSQIVNDFQKGDIAEGYSVSREKKESFPLTVTSAQKNPTAFYLCASSIPGDQPQHFGDGTRLSIL.

This rearrangement joins TRBV5-4 to TRBJ1-6; D call uncertain. The germline V gene has CDR1 SGHNT and CDR2 YYREEE (reference sequence). The CDR3 extends over 14 amino acids. Trimming removed 4 bases from V and 5 bases from J, with 10 bases in between. As DNA, the CDR3 is TGTGCCAGCAGCCTAGCTGTGGATAATTCACCCCTCCACTTT. Encoded protein: CASSLAVDNSPLHF.

The chain has TRBV6-1 and TRBJ1-2; maybe TRBD1 (5 bases). Per germline, CDR1 MNHNS and CDR2 SASEGT. Trimming removed 0 bases at V and 4 bases at J, with 6 bases between. This CDR3 has 13 residues. The CDR3 nucleotides read TGTGCCAGCAGTGAAGCGACAGCCTATGGCTACACCTTC. It yields the protein CASSEATAYGYTF.

This chain joins TRBV19 and TRBJ1-1, with D unresolved. From germline, CDR1 is LNHDA and CDR2 SQIVND (reference sequence). The CDR3 runs 13 residues. Trimming cost V 4 bases and J 1 base, with 7 bases left between them. CDR3 in DNA: TGTGCCAGTAGTAGTCAGAAGAACACTGAAGCTTTCTTT. It specifies CASSSQKNTEAFF.

The V call is TRBV7-8, the J call TRBJ2-7; D remains ambiguous. Germline V lookup: CDR1 SGHVS, CDR2 FQNEAQ. The CDR3 loop spans 13 amino acids. The V end was cut by 2 bases, the J end by 7 bases, with 12 bases between. The CDR3 nucleotides read TGTGCCAGCAGCTTAATTGGGTCGAGGGAGCAGTACTTC. Residues: CASSLIGSREQYF.

The chain is built from TRBV19 and TRBJ2-2, with 8 nucleotides matching TRBD1. After removal of 3 bases from V and 7 bases from J, the junction contained 7 bases not matched to a gene. This CDR3 spans 15 amino acids. Germline-derived CDR1 and CDR2 are LNHDA and SQIVND (reference sequence). DNA for the CDR3: TGTGCCAGTAGTATGGGCAGGGGGCATGGCGGGGAGCTGTTTTTT. It codes for CASSMGRGHGGELFF.

On this clone: The CDR3 ends on some other residue instead of the conserved phenylalanine or tryptophan, so this is likely a read error. The chain joins TRBV2 to TRBJ1-2; D gene uncertain. The CDR3 sequence is 13 residues long. Per germline, CDR1 SNHLY and CDR2 FYNNEI. V gave up 6 bases and J gave up 0 bases, with 8 bases separating them. CDR3 protein: CASSETANYGYTL. Written as DNA, the CDR3 is TGTGCCAGCAGCGAAACAGCTAACTATGGCTACACCCTC.

The chain recombines TRBV7-2 with TRBJ2-1; possibly TRBD2 for D (5 bases). Trimming removed 4 bases from V and 6 bases from J, with 13 bases in between. Germline V gene lookup returns CDR1 SGHTA and CDR2 FQGNSA. The CDR3 extends over 14 amino acids. The CDR3 protein is CASSSKDWGNEQFF. The CDR3 DNA follows: TGTGCCAGCAGCTCGAAGGACTGGGGCAATGAGCAGTTCTTC. The full variable domain, completed using reference TRBV7-2 and TRBJ2-1, is GAGVSQSPSNKVTEKGKDVELRCDPISGHTALYWYRQSLGQGLEFLIYFQGNSAPDKSGLPSDRFSAERTGGSVSTLTIQRTQQEDSAVYLCASSSKDWGNEQFFGPGTRLTVL.

V usage is TRBV19 and J usage is TRBJ1-4; D possibly corresponds to TRBD1 (6 bases). The CDR3 sequence is 16 residues long. Germline values: CDR1 LNHDA, CDR2 SQIVND (reference sequence). The V and J ends lost 3 bases and 4 bases respectively, with 15 bases between them. The CDR3 region is CASSIAGAPSNEKLFF. CDR3 bases: TGTGCCAGTAGTATCGCAGGGGCGCCGAGTAATGAAAAACTGTTTTTT.